One and the same sample provided the 9 T cell receptor beta chains below, sequenced in a study of shared clonotypes between healthy human individuals. Sequencing used immunoSEQ multiplex PCR; TCRdb keeps in-frame clones, though not all of them. This sample carries some 2,100,000 clones, approximately 94% of them seen once, and the ten largest clones take around 0.13%. The sequencing input was naive CD4+ T cells sorted from blood. Indicated subset: CD45RA+ positively selected. The receptors stem from a man in his late teens or twenties in good health.

The chain is built from TRBV5-6 and TRBJ1-5; 9 nucleotides agree with TRBD1. Germline CDR1 and CDR2: SGHDT and YYEEEE. CDR3 length equals 15 residues. Germline trimming cut 3 bases from V and 0 bases from J; bases unmatched to any gene: 1. The CDR3 sequence: CASSWGQGSNQPQHF. The CDR3, as DNA: TGTGCCAGCAGCTGGGGACAGGGTAGCAATCAGCCCCAGCATTTT.

The rearrangement uses TRBV5-1 and TRBJ2-3, with D maybe TRBD2 (5 bases). The CDR3 length is 13 residues. Germline CDR1 and CDR2: SGHRS and YFSETQ. V lost 9 bases and J lost 3, with 14 bases in between. CDR3 region: CATSPERTDTQYF. The CDR3 DNA follows: TGCGCCACCTCACCGGAGCGGACAGATACGCAGTATTTT.

This clone was counted once. The CDR3 nucleotides are TGCGCCAGCAGCGCCCCACTAGCGGGAGGAGGAGATACGCAGTATTTT. Encoded protein: CASSAPLAGGGDTQYF. The chain joins TRBV5-1 to TRBJ2-3; 12 bases match TRBD2. The CDR3 length is 16 residues. Germline V CDR1 and CDR2: SGHRS, YFSETQ. V gave up 4 bases and J gave up 5 bases; unmatched junction bases: 8.

The chain couples TRBV4-1 to TRBJ2-7; D is unclear. The V end was cut by 4 bases, the J end by 2 bases, with 12 bases between. The CDR3 extends over 14 amino acids. The V gene's germline CDR1 is MGHRA and CDR2 YSYEKL. CDR3 sequence: CASSPHLGPYEQYF. CDR3 DNA: TGCGCCAGCAGCCCTCATTTAGGACCCTACGAGCAGTACTTC.

This clone showed up just a few times. The CDR3 loop is CSVGDRNEKLFF. CDR3 in DNA: TGCAGCGTTGGGGACAGGAATGAAAAACTGTTTTTT. The genes are TRBV29-1 and TRBJ1-4, with 8 bases aligning to TRBD1. Germline V gene data show CDR1 as SQVTM and CDR2 as ANQGSEA. The V and J ends lost 4 bases and 5 bases, in that order; junction bases with no gene match: 0. This CDR3 comprises 12 residues.

The V and J genes are TRBV28 and TRBJ1-3; D is unclear. Germline V lookup: CDR1 MDHEN, CDR2 SYDVKM. The CDR3 length is 14 residues. The V and J ends lost 6 bases and 0 bases respectively, with 9 bases between them. The CDR3 loop reads CASRPSLSGNTIYF. CDR3 sequence (DNA): TGTGCCAGCAGACCAAGCCTCTCTGGAAACACCATATATTTT.

This clone was seen only once. This chain links TRBV5-6 with TRBJ1-1; maybe TRBD1 (6 bases). V was trimmed by 0 bases and J by 11 bases, leaving 11 bases between them. CDR3 size: 12 residues. In germline, CDR1 is SGHDT, CDR2 YYEEEE. The CDR3 nucleotides read TGTGCCAGCAGCTTGGCAACCGGGGGCGCTTTCTTT. Protein sequence: CASSLATGGAFF.

This chain links TRBV29-1 with TRBJ1-4; D ambiguous. The germline V and J ends were trimmed by 4 bases and 1 base, with 13 bases remaining between them. Germline CDR1 and CDR2: SQVTM and ANQGSEA. The CDR3 has 15 amino acids. The CDR3 spells CSVGRGSITNEKLFF. As DNA, the CDR3 is TGCAGCGTTGGGCGTGGCAGCATAACTAATGAAAAACTGTTTTTT.

This chain links TRBV5-8 with TRBJ2-1, with TRBD2 matching over 9 bases. CDR3 length: 16 residues. CDR1 and CDR2 (germline): SGHTS, YDEGEE. Trimming took 4 bases from V and 8 from J; bases not matched to a gene: 13. The CDR3 loop reads CASSPRLAARMDEQFF. CDR3 nucleotides: TGTGCCAGCAGCCCTAGACTAGCGGCGAGAATGGATGAGCAGTTCTTC.